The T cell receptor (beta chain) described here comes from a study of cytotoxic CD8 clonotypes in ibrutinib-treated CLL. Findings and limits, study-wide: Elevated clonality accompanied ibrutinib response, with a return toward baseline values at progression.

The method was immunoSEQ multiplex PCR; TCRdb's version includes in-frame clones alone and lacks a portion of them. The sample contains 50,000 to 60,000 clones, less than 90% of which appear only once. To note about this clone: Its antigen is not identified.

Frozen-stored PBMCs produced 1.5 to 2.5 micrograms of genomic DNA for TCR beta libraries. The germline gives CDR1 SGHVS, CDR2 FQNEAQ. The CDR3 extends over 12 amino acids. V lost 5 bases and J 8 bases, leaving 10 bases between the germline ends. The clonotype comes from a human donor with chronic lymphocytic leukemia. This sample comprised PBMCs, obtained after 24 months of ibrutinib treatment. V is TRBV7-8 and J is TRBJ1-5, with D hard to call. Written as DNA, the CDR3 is TGTGCCAGCAGCACGAACGCGGAGCCCCAGCATTTT. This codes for CASSTNAEPQHF.